The 32 T cell receptor beta chains listed next were all sequenced from one sample in a study of blood T cells in healthy people across ages. Together with a sample-barcoded 5' primer, a J-beta primer mix was included in a second PCR lasting roughly 7 to 11 cycles. In TCRdb, the 5' RACE reads were re-called with MiXCR into one record per CDR3 protein. The data hold 1.5 million to 2 million distinct CDR3 sequences, with 25% to 30% observed a single time. The sample comprised blood. These receptors came from a young woman in good health.

Worth noting for this clonotype: Compared with germline, one end of the junction differs, possibly owing to a read error. The chain carries TRBV29-1 and TRBJ2-1, with D possibly TRBD2 on 5 matching bases. There are 14 residues in the CDR3. Germline V gene data show CDR1 as SQVTM and CDR2 as ANQGSEA. The CDR3 region has the DNA TGCTGCGTTTCACGGGAAAGCTCCTACAATGAGCAGTTCTTC. It yields the protein CCVSRESSYNEQFF.

This clonotype has just a few counts. This sequence joins TRBV7-2 and TRBJ2-3, with unresolved D. Germline CDR1 reads SGHTA; CDR2 reads FQGNSA. Trimming removed 5 bases from V and 4 bases from J, with 16 bases in between. The CDR3 spans 15 residues. CDR3: CASSESGSQSDTQYF. As DNA, the CDR3 is TGTGCCAGCAGCGAATCGGGTAGTCAGTCAGATACGCAGTATTTT. The full variable domain, completed using reference TRBV7-2 and TRBJ2-3, is GAGVSQSPSNKVTEKGKDVELRCDPISGHTALYWYRQSLGQGLEFLIYFQGNSAPDKSGLPSDRFSAERTGGSVSTLTIQRTQQEDSAVYLCASSESGSQSDTQYFGPGTRLTVL.

This clonotype was seen more than once but under ten times. The chain links TRBV4-1 to TRBJ2-4, with 10 nucleotides matching TRBD2. The end of the DNA is better explained by TRBJ2-5, so the J call may be wrong. The length of the CDR3 is 17 residues. The V gene's germline CDR1 is MGHRA and CDR2 YSYEKL. DNA for the CDR3: TGCGCCAGCAGCCAGGGGGAAGGGCTAGCGGGGGAGGAGACCCAGTACTTC. This codes for CASSQGEGLAGEETQYF.

The V and J genes are TRBV24-1 and TRBJ1-5; 7 nucleotides line up with TRBD1. Unmatched junction bases numbered 14, after V lost 6 bases and J lost 4 bases. Germline V gives CDR1 KGHDR, CDR2 SFDVKD. This CDR3 region has 17 residues. CDR3 nucleotide sequence: TGTGCCACCAGTAGAGACCGGCACAGGGGTTGGAATCAGCCCCAGCATTTT. Its translation is CATSRDRHRGWNQPQHF.

This clonotype was recorded once. The chain joins TRBV5-5 to TRBJ1-2; maybe TRBD1 (5 bases). CDR1 is SGHKS, CDR2 YYEKEE, per germline (reference sequence). This CDR3 comprises 13 residues. Trimming removed 5 bases at V and 8 bases at J, with 16 bases between. The CDR3 DNA follows: TGTGCCAGCAGGCGGGCAGGGTCGGAAGGCTACACCTTC. Residues: CASRRAGSEGYTF.

This chain links TRBV5-6 with TRBJ2-7, with TRBD2 identical over 8 bases. The CDR3 runs 16 residues. Germline V gene lookup returns CDR1 SGHDT and CDR2 YYEEEE. The V gene end was trimmed by 2 bases and the J gene end by 2 bases; junction bases not matched to a gene: 9. The CDR3 protein is CASSLTLAAITYEQYF. CDR3 DNA sequence: TGTGCCAGCAGCTTAACACTAGCGGCCATAACCTACGAGCAGTACTTC. The full variable domain, rest sourced from reference TRBV5-6 and TRBJ2-7, is DAGVTQSPTHLIKTRGQQVTLRCSPKSGHDTVSWYQQALGQGPQFIFQYYEEEERQRGNFPDRFSGHQFPNYSSELNVNALLLGDSALYLCASSLTLAAITYEQYFGPGTRLTVT.

This chain connects TRBV5-1 to TRBJ2-1; maybe TRBD2 (7 bases). V was trimmed by 2 bases and J by 5 bases, leaving 14 bases between them. Per the germline V gene, CDR1 is SGHRS and CDR2 is YFSETQ. The CDR3 is made up of 15 amino acids. CDR3 loop: CASSFGGAGDNEQFF. The DNA of the CDR3 is TGCGCCAGCAGCTTTGGGGGGGCCGGTGACAATGAGCAGTTCTTC.

The sample holds a few counts of this clonotype. The rearrangement links TRBV12-3 or TRBV12-4 to TRBJ2-1; 16 positions agree with TRBD2. Unmatched junction bases numbered 6, after V lost 5 bases and J lost 8 bases. CDR3 length equals 16 residues. The DNA for the CDR3 is TGTGCCAGCAGTCACTACGGGACTAGCGGGAGGGATGAGCAGTTCTTC. Translating it yields CASSHYGTSGRDEQFF.

CDR3 DNA: TGTGCCAGCAGTCACATAGGGGCGGATACGCAGTATTTT. It encodes CASSHIGADTQYF. This chain connects TRBV12-3 or TRBV12-4 to TRBJ2-3, with a possible D match to TRBD1 (5 bases). V gave up 5 bases and J gave up 6 bases, with 12 bases separating them. This CDR3 comprises 13 residues.

The chain is built from TRBV27 and TRBJ1-6, with D possibly matching TRBD1 (6 bases). V lost 0 bases and J lost 9, with 12 bases in between. This CDR3 contains 15 residues. Germline lookup yields CDR1 MNHEY and CDR2 SMNVEV (reference sequence). The CDR3 coding sequence is TGTGCCAGCAGTTTATCGAAGGGGGGAGGTTCACCCCTCCACTTT. It translates to CASSLSKGGGSPLHF.

This clonotype has a handful of counts. This sequence joins TRBV5-5 and TRBJ2-2, with TRBD2 matching over 10 bases. The CDR3 sequence is 18 residues long. The germline V gene has CDR1 SGHKS and CDR2 YYEKEE (reference sequence). V was clipped by 1 base and J by 3 bases; unmatched bases: 9. The CDR3 spells CASSLWFLAGEDTGELFF. The CDR3 region has the DNA TGTGCCAGCAGCTTGTGGTTCCTAGCGGGAGAGGACACCGGGGAGCTGTTTTTT.

The V call is TRBV12-3 or TRBV12-4, the J call TRBJ2-7; TRBD1 agrees at 10 bases. The CDR3 covers 15 residues. The junction had 8 bases not matched to a gene; V was cut back by 4 bases and J by 5 bases. In DNA form, the CDR3 reads TGTGCCAGCAGTTCAGGGGACAGGGGTATGGACGAGCAGTACTTC. Translating gives CASSSGDRGMDEQYF.

This clonotype came up many times. J is TRBJ2-7 and V is TRBV7-2; 8 positions match TRBD1. Germline V CDR1 and CDR2: SGHTA, FQGNSA. Trimming took 6 bases from V and 4 from J; bases not matched to a gene: 11. The length of the CDR3 is 15 residues. Here the CDR3 reads CASRYPGQGWYEQYF. In DNA, the CDR3 is TGTGCCAGCAGGTATCCAGGACAGGGATGGTACGAGCAGTACTTC.

This chain joins TRBV11-2 and TRBJ2-5, with D possibly being TRBD1 (6 bases). This CDR3 has 14 amino acids. From germline, CDR1 is SGHAT and CDR2 FQNNGV. The V gene lost 3 bases and the J gene lost 5 bases, with 13 bases spanning the gap. The CDR3 sequence is CASSFRGLGETQYF. CDR3 sequence (DNA): TGTGCCAGCAGCTTTAGGGGGTTGGGGGAGACCCAGTACTTC.

The chain has TRBV12-3 or TRBV12-4 and TRBJ1-2; D not certain. This CDR3 is built from 15 residues. V was clipped by 10 bases and J by 3 bases, with 21 bases between them. The CDR3 here is CATSGSADRYYGYTF. The DNA of the CDR3 is TGTGCCACCTCCGGGTCGGCAGACCGGTACTATGGCTACACCTTC.

This clonotype was recorded a few times. At one end, the junction sequence differs from germline, possibly due to a read error. CDR3 DNA: TGTGCCAGCAGCTTAGTGGCAGGGGGGGGTAATGAGCAGTACTTC. It specifies CASSLVAGGGNEQYF. The J gene is TRBJ2-5, the V gene TRBV5-1, with D perhaps matching TRBD1 or TRBD2 (7 bases each). The CDR3 extends over 15 amino acids. Germline V gene data show CDR1 as SGHRS and CDR2 as YFSETQ. The full variable domain, rest sourced from reference TRBV5-1 and TRBJ2-5, is KAGVTQTPRYLIKTRGQQVTLSCSPISGHRSVSWYQQTPGQGLQFLFEYFSETQRNKGNFPGRFSGRQFSNSRSEMNVSTLELGDSALYLCASSLVAGGGNEQYFGPGTRLLVL.

This clonotype was recorded a few times. The gene calls are TRBV24-1 and TRBJ2-7, with TRBD1 matching 7 bases. The junction had 9 bases not matched to a gene; V was cut back by 3 bases and J by 2 bases. The CDR3 spans 16 residues. The germline V gene encodes CDR1 KGHDR and CDR2 SFDVKD. The CDR3 nucleotides are TGTGCCACCAGTGATACCCGGACAGGAGACACCTACGAGCAGTACTTC. It codes for CATSDTRTGDTYEQYF.

This clonotype was seen ten or more times. The rearrangement joins TRBV7-2 to TRBJ2-7, with 9 bases that match TRBD1. Germline-derived CDR1 and CDR2 are SGHTA and FQGNSA. Germline trimming cut 1 base from V and 8 bases from J; bases unmatched to any gene: 6. CDR3 length: 14 amino acids. The chain's CDR3 is CASSLEGTGWKQYF. The CDR3 DNA sequence: TGTGCCAGCAGCTTAGAAGGGACAGGGTGGAAGCAGTACTTC.

The chain employs TRBV20-1 and TRBJ2-1, with D perhaps being TRBD1 or TRBD2 (5 bases each). Between the trimmed V and J ends, which lost 3 bases and 10 bases, there was a span of 19 bases. This CDR3 comprises 14 residues. Germline CDR1 reads DFQATT; CDR2 reads SNEGSKA (reference sequence). CDR3 loop: CSARGDSSGNEQFF. CDR3 coding DNA: TGCAGTGCTAGGGGGGATTCCTCGGGGAACGAGCAGTTCTTC.

J is TRBJ2-7 and V is TRBV20-1; D might be TRBD2 (7 bases). Germline CDR1 and CDR2: DFQATT and SNEGSKA (reference sequence). Trimming stripped 2 bases from V and 6 bases from J, with 17 bases between. The CDR3 runs 14 residues. CDR3 residues: CSARNPGEGSEQYF. CDR3 bases: TGCAGTGCTAGAAATCCAGGGGAGGGATCCGAGCAGTACTTC.

The chain carries TRBV20-1 and TRBJ1-2; a weak D match, TRBD1 (5 bases). The germline V and J ends were trimmed by 0 bases and 8 bases, with 13 bases remaining between them. The CDR3 has 13 amino acids. The germline V gene has CDR1 DFQATT and CDR2 SNEGSKA (reference sequence). Here the CDR3 DNA reads TGCAGTGCTAGAGATCCTGGGGGGAGCGGCTACACCTTC. It encodes CSARDPGGSGYTF.

V and J are TRBV7-9 and TRBJ1-2; possibly TRBD1 for D (6 bases). The CDR3 is 13 residues long. The germline V gene has CDR1 SEHNR and CDR2 FQNEAQ (reference sequence). V was shortened by 0 bases and J by 10 bases, with 12 bases between the two germline ends. The DNA of the CDR3 is TGTGCCAGCAGCTTAGCATCGGGGGCAGACTACACCTTC. Encoded protein: CASSLASGADYTF.

J is TRBJ2-7 and V is TRBV7-2; 8 nucleotides match TRBD1. Germline V gives CDR1 SGHTA, CDR2 FQGNSA. V lost 6 bases and J lost 3; bases outside the gene matches: 10. There are 15 residues in the CDR3. The CDR3 loop reads CASRPQGGTNYEQYF. The CDR3 DNA sequence: TGTGCCAGCAGACCACAGGGGGGCACTAACTACGAGCAGTACTTC.

Worth noting for this clonotype: With a much larger clone just one base away, this may be a read error. The chain uses TRBV7-2 and TRBJ2-3; unclear D gene. Germline loops: CDR1 SGHTA, CDR2 FQGNSA. The CDR3 is 15 residues long. Here the CDR3 reads CASSLGYGSTDAQYF. The DNA for the CDR3 is TGTGCCAGCAGCTTAGGTTACGGATCCACAGATGCGCAGTATTTT.

Only a few counts were recorded for this clonotype. V usage is TRBV28 and J usage is TRBJ1-1; D unclear. CDR1 is MDHEN and CDR2 is SYDVKM in the germline V gene. The ends were cut back, 1 base at V and 6 bases at J, with 9 bases in the middle. This CDR3 region has 13 residues. CDR3 nucleotides: TGTGCCAGCAGTTTATTTGTGGGCCCTGAAGCTTTCTTT. Translated: CASSLFVGPEAFF.

This chain joins TRBV20-1 and TRBJ1-6, with a possible D match to TRBD1 (5 bases). The CDR3 sequence is 14 residues long. Germline lookup yields CDR1 DFQATT and CDR2 SNEGSKA (reference sequence). Trimming left V 6 bases short and J 9 bases short, with 18 bases between. In nucleotides, the CDR3 is TGCAGTGCCTCCGGGGAGGGGATGGGTTCACCCCTCCACTTT. It translates to CSASGEGMGSPLHF.

This clonotype was counted only a few times. The rearrangement uses TRBV20-1 and TRBJ2-1; either TRBD1 or TRBD2 may supply D (5 bases each). V was pared by 6 bases and J by 1 base, with 16 bases between. The CDR3 runs 15 residues. CDR1 and CDR2 (germline): DFQATT, SNEGSKA (reference sequence). CDR3 DNA: TGCAGTGCGGTAGTGGGGGTCCCTTCCTACAATGAGCAGTTCTTC. Translating it yields CSAVVGVPSYNEQFF.

The rearrangement uses TRBV11-2 and TRBJ2-4, with 7 bases fitting TRBD1. This CDR3 region has 13 residues. Germline assignment: CDR1 SGHAT and CDR2 FQNNGV. V was clipped by 5 bases and J by 7 bases; unmatched bases: 5. In nucleotides, the CDR3 is TGTGCCAGCAGCCAGACGGGACAGAACATTCAGTACTTC. Encoded protein: CASSQTGQNIQYF.

Remarks on this clonotype: A junction boundary mismatches the germline segment, possibly from a read error. The J gene is TRBJ2-3, the V gene TRBV3-1; D is undetermined. The length of the CDR3 is 15 residues. The V gene's germline CDR1 is LGHDT and CDR2 YNNKEL (reference sequence). CDR3 protein: CVSSPPGRGVDTQYF. The CDR3 nucleotides are TGTGTCAGCAGCCCACCTGGCCGAGGTGTGGATACGCAGTATTTT.

This clonotype was seen only a few times. CDR3 residues: CASSLGPARSEKLFF. CDR3 bases: TGTGCCAGCAGCTTAGGACCAGCACGGTCTGAAAAACTGTTTTTT. The chain employs TRBV7-2 and TRBJ1-4; D not resolved. Germline assignment: CDR1 SGHTA and CDR2 FQGNSA. The ends were cut back, 1 base at V and 7 bases at J, with 13 bases in the middle. This CDR3 is 15 amino acids long. The whole variable domain, filled in from reference TRBV7-2 and TRBJ1-4, reads GAGVSQSPSNKVTEKGKDVELRCDPISGHTALYWYRQSLGQGLEFLIYFQGNSAPDKSGLPSDRFSAERTGGSVSTLTIQRTQQEDSAVYLCASSLGPARSEKLFFGSGTQLSVL.

V is TRBV12-3 or TRBV12-4 and J is TRBJ1-1; a weak D match, TRBD1 (6 bases). With 6 bases removed from V and 1 base from J, the gap between germline ends came to 15 bases. This CDR3 has 15 amino acids. The CDR3 DNA reads as TGTGCCAGCAGCTCCGGGGGACACGGGAACACTGAAGCTTTCTTT. This encodes CASSSGGHGNTEAFF.

This clonotype was counted ten times or more. The CDR3 coding sequence is TGTGCCAGCAGCCAAGGGAGGGTTGGCGGCTACACCTTC. Translated: CASSQGRVGGYTF. V and J are TRBV2 and TRBJ1-2; D remains unclear. Germline V gives CDR1 SNHLY, CDR2 FYNNEI. The CDR3 contains 13 residues. V was pared by 6 bases and J by 8 bases, with 16 bases between.